This paragraph covers one TCR beta chain sequence. This same CDR3 is encoded by further DNA sequences in the sample. Assay: immunoSEQ multiplex PCR; the TCRdb copy retains only in-frame clones and omits some. The sample lists over 90,000 clones; 90% were seen once. The sample belongs to a study of T cell responses to AZD1222 COVID-19 vaccine. Germline V gene lookup returns CDR1 ENHRY and CDR2 SYGVKD. V was trimmed by 6 bases and J by 7 bases, leaving 7 bases between them. The CDR3 is 12 amino acids. This chain uses TRBV10-3 with TRBJ1-6; tentative D call: TRBD1 (5 bases). The clonotype comes from an adult in good health. The input for sequencing was peripheral blood, taken on day 0 of AZD1222 vaccination. The CDR3 DNA reads as TGTGCCATCAGCCAGGGAAATTCACCCCTCCACTTT. Translating it yields CAISQGNSPLHF.